A single sample is the source of the 29 T cell receptor beta chains below, sequenced in a study of glioma-infiltrating T cells after dendritic cell vaccination. Method: immunoSEQ multiplex PCR; TCRdb's copy keeps in-frame clones and lacks some. Among around 96,000 clones listed, 79% were seen once. This material consisted of blood, taken before dendritic cell vaccination. These receptors all stem from a human donor with glioblastoma.

The chain combines TRBV2 with TRBJ2-3; D call uncertain. The CDR3 is made up of 11 amino acids. Germline loops: CDR1 SNHLY, CDR2 FYNNEI. V was trimmed by 5 bases and J by 6 bases, leaving 6 bases between them. The CDR3 reads CASSPRDTQYF. CDR3 nucleotides: TGTGCCAGCAGTCCTAGGGATACGCAGTATTTT.

This rearrangement joins TRBV5-1 to TRBJ2-7; possible D gene TRBD2, 6 bases. Germline assignment: CDR1 SGHRS and CDR2 YFSETQ. The V gene lost 4 bases and the J gene lost 0 bases, with 11 bases spanning the gap. CDR3 length: 14 amino acids. The CDR3 reads CASSGTLSSYEQYF. The CDR3 nucleotides are TGCGCCAGCAGCGGGACTTTGAGCTCCTACGAGCAGTACTTC. The full variable domain, with the rest looked up from reference TRBV5-1 and TRBJ2-7, is KAGVTQTPRYLIKTRGQQVTLSCSPISGHRSVSWYQQTPGQGLQFLFEYFSETQRNKGNFPGRFSGRQFSNSRSEMNVSTLELGDSALYLCASSGTLSSYEQYFGPGTRLTVT.

This sequence joins TRBV7-9 and TRBJ2-1, with 11 bases identical to TRBD2. Trimming at V came to 5 bases and at J to 7 bases, leaving 13 bases not matched to a gene. The CDR3 is 17 residues long. Germline V gene sequence: CDR1 SEHNR, CDR2 FQNEAQ (reference sequence). The CDR3 DNA follows: TGTGCCAGCAGCCGATTTAAACTAGCGGGAGTGCTAAATGAGCAGTTCTTC. This gives the protein CASSRFKLAGVLNEQFF.

V gene TRBV6-5 combines with J gene TRBJ2-1; TRBD2 might be the D (5 bases). Trimming cost V 2 bases and J 4 bases, with 9 bases left between them. CDR3 length: 14 residues. Germline-derived CDR1 and CDR2 are MNHEY and SVGAGI. CDR3 amino acids: CASSYQRIYNEQFF. The CDR3 DNA follows: TGTGCCAGCAGTTACCAGCGGATATACAATGAGCAGTTCTTC.

The V gene is TRBV9, the J gene TRBJ2-1; 10 nucleotides agree with TRBD2. With V trimmed by 3 bases and J by 9 bases, 9 bases remained unmatched. Germline CDR1 and CDR2: SGDLS and YYNGEE. The CDR3 has 15 amino acids. The DNA for the CDR3 is TGTGCCAGCAGCGGACCGGTGATAGCGGGAGGTGAGCAGTTCTTC. Translation gives CASSGPVIAGGEQFF.

The chain recombines TRBV28 with TRBJ1-4, with TRBD1 as a possible D gene (6 bases). The CDR3 consists of 15 residues. The ends were cut back, 4 bases at V and 5 bases at J, with 14 bases in the middle. Germline V gene lookup returns CDR1 MDHEN and CDR2 SYDVKM. The chain's CDR3 is CASSSGQPGNEKLFF. DNA of the CDR3: TGTGCCAGCAGTTCAGGACAGCCAGGAAATGAAAAACTGTTTTTT.

The V call is TRBV28, the J call TRBJ1-1; possibly TRBD1 for D (5 bases). V gave up 1 base and J gave up 1 base, with 16 bases separating them. Germline lookup yields CDR1 MDHEN and CDR2 SYDVKM. CDR3 length: 17 amino acids. CDR3 coding DNA: TGTGCCAGCAGTTTATTCTTCAATCCAGGGAAGAACACTGAAGCTTTCTTT. It translates to CASSLFFNPGKNTEAFF.

This sequence joins TRBV2 and TRBJ2-3; D perhaps matches TRBD2 (5 bases). The V gene's germline CDR1 is SNHLY and CDR2 FYNNEI. V lost 7 bases and J lost 2, with 16 bases in between. The CDR3 totals 15 residues. CDR3 protein: CASTRGLAHTDTQYF. The CDR3 DNA sequence: TGTGCCAGCACTCGTGGGCTAGCCCACACAGATACGCAGTATTTT.

This clone was recorded only once. The chain joins TRBV27 to TRBJ2-2; maybe TRBD1 (8 bases). This CDR3 region has 15 residues. The germline gives CDR1 MNHEY, CDR2 SMNVEV (reference sequence). The V end lost 6 bases, the J end lost 3 bases, and 14 bases lay between the germline ends. The CDR3 sequence: CASRLQGGYTGELFF. Written as DNA, the CDR3 is TGTGCCAGCAGACTACAGGGGGGGTACACCGGGGAGCTGTTTTTT.

The chain couples TRBV2 to TRBJ1-1, with D maybe TRBD1 (6 bases). V lost 3 bases to trimming and J lost 8 bases, with 22 bases between them. This CDR3 region has 16 residues. CDR1 is SNHLY, CDR2 FYNNEI, per germline. The CDR3 loop is CASSEFRTAFGWEAFF. The DNA of the CDR3 is TGTGCCAGCAGTGAGTTTAGGACAGCCTTTGGGTGGGAAGCTTTCTTT.

The chain combines TRBV5-1 with TRBJ1-1; D is uncertain. V was clipped by 1 base and J by 1 base, with 8 bases between them. The CDR3 is 14 residues long. Germline V gene lookup returns CDR1 SGHRS and CDR2 YFSETQ. CDR3 loop: CASSLRGENTEAFF. In DNA form, the CDR3 reads TGCGCCAGCAGCTTGCGGGGAGAGAACACTGAAGCTTTCTTT.

The chain carries TRBV28 and TRBJ2-5; D is perhaps TRBD2 (6 bases). CDR3 length: 18 residues. Germline V CDR1 and CDR2: MDHEN, SYDVKM. V was pared by 5 bases and J by 4 bases, with 26 bases between. The CDR3 DNA is TGTGCCAGCAGTCCCCTCACCCCCTACGCGGAGGGGAGAGAGACCCAGTACTTC. Protein sequence: CASSPLTPYAEGRETQYF.

The V and J genes are TRBV19 and TRBJ2-1; TRBD2 matches at 7 bases. Germline CDR1 reads LNHDA; CDR2 reads SQIVND (reference sequence). V dropped 4 bases and J dropped 5; count of bases not matched to a gene: 5. This CDR3 has 14 residues. CDR3 in amino acids: CASSRQRGDNEQFF. The CDR3 DNA follows: TGTGCCAGTAGTAGGCAGCGGGGAGACAATGAGCAGTTCTTC.

The V call is TRBV29-1, the J call TRBJ1-1, with 10 bases fitting TRBD1. The J segment lost 0 bases and the V segment lost 5 bases, leaving 6 bases of the junction unmatched. CDR1 and CDR2 (germline): SQVTM, ANQGSEA. The CDR3 length is 15 residues. The CDR3 nucleotides are TGCAGCGTTACCGGGACAGGGGCGTTGAACACTGAAGCTTTCTTT. This translates into CSVTGTGALNTEAFF.

This sequence joins TRBV30 and TRBJ2-7; D is possibly TRBD1 (6 bases). Deletions cut 7 bases from V and 2 bases from J, with 9 bases between. The CDR3 consists of 11 residues. Looked up from germline, CDR1 is GTSNPN and CDR2 is SVGIG (reference sequence). CDR3: CAYREPYEQYF. CDR3 DNA: TGTGCCTACAGGGAACCCTACGAGCAGTACTTC.

J is TRBJ2-1 and V is TRBV6-5, with a weak D call TRBD2 (6 bases). The length of the CDR3 is 14 residues. Trimming pared 5 bases from V and 1 base from J, leaving 9 bases between. Germline values: CDR1 MNHEY, CDR2 SVGAGI. CDR3 DNA sequence: TGTGCCAGCAGTAGGGACTCATCCTACAATGAGCAGTTCTTC. Protein: CASSRDSSYNEQFF.

V gene TRBV29-1 combines with J gene TRBJ1-2, with D unclear. Trimming shortened V by 1 base and J by 4 bases, and 22 bases separated the two germline ends. Germline-derived CDR1 and CDR2 are SQVTM and ANQGSEA. This CDR3 spans 17 amino acids. The CDR3 DNA reads as TGCAGCGTTGAAGGAACCAGCGTAGGCTTATCTGGCTATGGCTACACCTTC. Translated, it gives CSVEGTSVGLSGYGYTF.

The rearrangement joins TRBV5-1 to TRBJ2-1; 9 bases line up with TRBD1. The CDR3 totals 15 residues. Germline CDR1 SGHRS, CDR2 YFSETQ. With 2 bases clipped from V and 5 bases from J, the junction kept 5 bases outside the gene matches. The CDR3 region is CASSFTGQGNNEQFF. The DNA of the CDR3 is TGCGCCAGCAGCTTTACGGGACAGGGCAACAATGAGCAGTTCTTC.

The rearrangement links TRBV7-8 to TRBJ2-7; 8 bases map to TRBD1. This CDR3 has 15 amino acids. V lost 5 bases and J lost 0; bases outside the gene matches: 6. Germline CDR1 SGHVS, CDR2 FQNEAQ. The DNA for the CDR3 is TGTGCCAGCAGCCCCGGACAGGGTCCCTCCTACGAGCAGTACTTC. This encodes CASSPGQGPSYEQYF.

The J gene is TRBJ2-7, the V gene TRBV5-1, with 7 nucleotides matching TRBD1. J gave up 2 bases and V 4 bases, and 6 bases lay outside the gene matches. The CDR3 runs 14 residues. Germline values: CDR1 SGHRS, CDR2 YFSETQ. CDR3 sequence (DNA): TGCGCCAGCAGCCCCGTCGGGACAGCCTACGAGCAGTACTTC. It codes for CASSPVGTAYEQYF.

This clone was detected many times. The V call is TRBV4-1, the J call TRBJ2-2, with D possibly matching TRBD2 (5 bases). Trimming pared 1 base from V and 6 bases from J, leaving 15 bases between. This CDR3 has 16 amino acids. Germline loops: CDR1 MGHRA, CDR2 YSYEKL. In DNA form, the CDR3 reads TGCGCCAGCAGCCAAGTCGATCTTGTGCGGGCCGGGGAGCTGTTTTTT. Its translation: CASSQVDLVRAGELFF.

The chain uses TRBV6-1 and TRBJ1-2, with D tentatively TRBD1 (6 bases). From germline, CDR1 is MNHNS and CDR2 SASEGT. The CDR3 extends over 15 amino acids. Trimming stripped 0 bases from V and 6 bases from J, with 14 bases between. CDR3 sequence (DNA): TGTGCCAGCAGTGAAGCGCTTTTCAACAGGGATGGCTACACCTTC. It is translated as CASSEALFNRDGYTF.

J is TRBJ1-2 and V is TRBV7-9; 8 bases line up with TRBD1. This CDR3 is built from 15 residues. Trimming at V came to 10 bases and at J to 8 bases, leaving 18 bases not matched to a gene. Looked up from germline, CDR1 is SEHNR and CDR2 is FQNEAQ (reference sequence). This chain's CDR3 is CATSQGATVPRGYTF. CDR3 sequence (DNA): TGTGCCACCTCGCAGGGGGCAACCGTCCCCCGCGGCTACACCTTC.

This sequence joins TRBV2 and TRBJ2-1, with 12 bases fitting TRBD2. The J segment lost 9 bases and the V segment lost 10 bases, leaving 7 bases of the junction unmatched. This CDR3 spans 13 amino acids. Germline V gene lookup returns CDR1 SNHLY and CDR2 FYNNEI. The CDR3 DNA is TGTGCCACCCGCCTAGCGGGAGGGATTGAGCAGTTCTTC. It is translated as CATRLAGGIEQFF.

The sample holds a few counts of this clone. The chain recombines TRBV18 with TRBJ1-4, with TRBD1 as a possible D gene (6 bases). Germline V gene sequence: CDR1 KGHSH, CDR2 LQKENI. V shed 0 bases and J shed 0 bases, with 8 bases lying between them. This CDR3 is built from 16 residues. The CDR3 region is CASSPPRGSTNEKLFF. The DNA of the CDR3 is TGTGCCAGCTCACCACCCAGGGGATCAACTAATGAAAAACTGTTTTTT.

CDR3 sequence reads: CASSPGLAITPSYEQYF. The CDR3 nucleotides are TGCGCCAGCAGCCCGGGACTAGCGATAACTCCCTCCTACGAGCAGTACTTC. This sequence joins TRBV5-1 and TRBJ2-7; 10 bases fit TRBD2. Germline trimming cut 4 bases from V and 0 bases from J; bases unmatched to any gene: 10. CDR3 size: 17 residues. Germline CDR1 and CDR2: SGHRS and YFSETQ.

The V gene is TRBV5-1, the J gene TRBJ1-2; TRBD1 aligns across 7 bases. The germline V gene encodes CDR1 SGHRS and CDR2 YFSETQ. J lost 7 bases, V lost 2 bases, and 11 bases had no gene match. This CDR3 spans 15 amino acids. This CDR3 is CASSLQGSAGGGYTF. CDR3 DNA: TGCGCCAGCAGCTTACAGGGGTCCGCCGGCGGTGGCTACACCTTC.

This chain connects TRBV5-4 to TRBJ2-7, with 11 positions matching TRBD2. Germline V gives CDR1 SGHNT, CDR2 YYREEE (reference sequence). Trimming at V came to 2 bases and at J to 6 bases, leaving 7 bases not matched to a gene. The length of the CDR3 is 15 residues. DNA for the CDR3: TGTGCCAGCAGCTTAAGCACTAGCGGGAGAGGCGAGCAGTACTTC. This translates into CASSLSTSGRGEQYF.

The chain uses TRBV28 and TRBJ2-7, with D uncertain. Trimming stripped 3 bases from V and 4 bases from J, with 7 bases between. Germline V gives CDR1 MDHEN, CDR2 SYDVKM. The CDR3 loop spans 12 amino acids. Written as DNA, the CDR3 is TGTGCCAGCAGTTTTTTACAGTACGAGCAGTACTTC. It specifies CASSFLQYEQYF.